The T cell receptor beta chain under discussion was sequenced for a study of T-cell reconstitution after alpha-beta-depleted transplantation in children. Study-wide points: Reportedly, only several hundred clones from non-depleted graft cells drove alpha-beta T-cell counts at about two months. A year had passed since transplant, and T-cell counts and diversity by then came mostly from newly produced T cells. Some patients' high day-60 TCRbeta diversity was attributed to recipient cells surviving conditioning.

Unique molecular identifiers were incorporated into the prepared TCRbeta library. TCRdb re-analysed the PCR reads in MiXCR, keeping a single row per CDR3 protein. The sample contains 450,000 to 550,000 distinct CDR3 sequences, over 9.5% of which appear only once. Regarding this clonotype: Its antigen is unidentified.

V shed 5 bases, J shed 3 bases, and the junction held 13 bases outside the gene matches. Germline CDR1 reads SGHRS; CDR2 reads YFSETQ. The CDR3 has 18 residues. The sample consisted of PBMCs, mostly from graft donor cells, taken 180 days after TCRalphabeta/CD19-depleted stem cell transplant. The clonotype originates from a female patient under 10 years old who had a stem cell transplant for aplastic anemia, so the T cells may come from the graft donor. The rearrangement links TRBV5-1 to TRBJ2-6; 8 positions agree with TRBD2. Here the CDR3 DNA reads TGCGCCAGCAGTCTTCCGGGAGGGCCAAAGGTTGGGGCCAACGTCCTGACTTTC. It specifies CASSLPGGPKVGANVLTF.